This is a list of T cell receptor beta chains from one sample in a study of OX40 agonist ivuxolimab in advanced cancers. Measured with immunoSEQ multiplex PCR; TCRdb has only the in-frame clones, and not every one. The profile shows about 32,000 clones, around nine tenths of them singletons. The sample in question was CD4+ or CD8+ T cells sorted from blood, obtained in a trial of the OX40 agonist ivuxolimab. The source of these receptors is an adult with an advanced solid tumor such as melanoma, head and neck, liver or kidney cancer. Both conserved end residues are part of each CDR3. D genes are given only for firm matches. Expanded clones get a size class; other rows say once, few or many, or leave the size out.

.	.	TRBV7-3	TRBJ2-1	CASSLDGEQFF	TGTGCCAGCAGCTTAGACGGTGAGCAGTTCTTC
.	.	TRBV9	TRBJ2-3	CASSSGAGSTDTQYF	TGTGCCAGCAGCAGTGGGGCGGGAAGCACAGATACGCAGTATTTT
.	.	TRBV7-2	TRBJ1-4	CASSWRQDYNEKLFF	TGTGCCAGCAGCTGGCGACAGGACTATAATGAAAAACTGTTTTTT
.	.	TRBV4-3	TRBJ2-7	CASSQDFQSYEQYF	TGCGCCAGCAGCCAAGATTTCCAGTCCTACGAGCAGTACTTC
.	.	TRBV27	TRBJ2-2	CASSFMVGFGTGELFF	TGTGCCAGCAGTTTCATGGTTGGGTTTGGGACCGGGGAGCTGTTTTTT
once	.	TRBV7-8	TRBJ1-4	CASSLTLRGGVGTNEKLFF	TGTGCCAGCAGCTTGACGTTAAGGGGCGGCGTAGGCACTAATGAAAAACTGTTTTTT
once	.	TRBV7-3	TRBJ2-1	CASSLFPNSYNEQFF	TGTGCCAGCAGCTTATTCCCTAACTCCTACAATGAGCAGTTCTTC
.	.	TRBV7-9	TRBJ2-3	CASSPEGSRADTQYF	TGTGCCAGCAGCCCGGAGGGTTCCCGCGCAGATACGCAGTATTTT
.	TRBD1	TRBV9	TRBJ1-1	CASSVVSTGGPEAFF	TGTGCCAGCAGCGTAGTATCGACAGGGGGCCCTGAAGCTTTCTTT
.	TRBD2	TRBV7-9	TRBJ2-2	CASSSTSGRNTGELFF	TGTGCCAGCAGCTCCACTAGCGGGAGGAACACCGGGGAGCTGTTTTTT
.	.	TRBV6-4	TRBJ2-2	CASSVLWLTEPNTGELFF	TGTGCCAGCAGTGTTCTCTGGTTAACGGAACCGAACACCGGGGAGCTGTTTTTT
.	.	TRBV28	TRBJ2-2	CASSFGTSRFTGELFF	TGTGCCAGCAGTTTTGGCACTAGCCGTTTCACCGGGGAGCTGTTTTTT
.	TRBD1	TRBV9	TRBJ1-5	CASSSGQWPQHF	TGTGCCAGCAGCTCGGGACAGTGGCCCCAGCATTTT
once	.	TRBV9	TRBJ2-5	CASSVSGWQETQYF	TGTGCCAGCAGCGTGAGTGGGTGGCAAGAGACCCAGTACTTC
.	.	TRBV5-5	TRBJ1-1	CASERQQLNTEAFF	TGTGCCTCGGAACGCCAACAATTGAACACTGAAGCTTTCTTT
.	.	TRBV6-5	TRBJ2-7	CASSQNYEQYF	TGTGCCAGCAGTCAGAACTACGAGCAGTACTTC
.	.	TRBV5-6	TRBJ1-6	CASSLGIGVSPLHF	TGTGCCAGCAGCTTGGGTATAGGGGTATCACCCCTCCACTTT
.	TRBD1	TRBV27	TRBJ2-1	CASSLEGQGNEQFF	TGTGCCAGCAGTTTAGAGGGACAGGGAAATGAGCAGTTCTTC
.	TRBD1	TRBV7-6	TRBJ2-7	CASSFTGVDEQYF	TGTGCCAGCAGCTTTACAGGGGTGGACGAGCAGTACTTC
once	.	TRBV6-5	TRBJ2-5	CASSHGNRQTQYF	TGTGCCAGCAGCCACGGGAACCGCCAGACCCAGTACTTC
.	.	TRBV28	TRBJ2-5	CASSFRETQYF	TGTGCCAGCAGTTTTCGCGAGACCCAGTACTTC
once	.	TRBV27	TRBJ1-5	CASSLLGGRQPQHF	TGTGCCAGCAGTTTACTCGGGGGCCGTCAGCCCCAGCATTTT
.	.	TRBV27	TRBJ2-7	CASSWSTSYEQYF	TGTGCCAGCAGTTGGTCTACCTCCTACGAGCAGTACTTC
.	.	TRBV15	TRBJ2-1	CATSRAGAGNEQFF	TGTGCCACCAGCAGAGCAGGCGCGGGCAATGAGCAGTTCTTC
.	TRBD1	TRBV7-6	TRBJ2-2	CASSLGQGYTGELFF	TGTGCCAGCAGCTTAGGACAGGGATACACCGGGGAGCTGTTTTTT
.	.	TRBV28	TRBJ1-2	CASSSPSEDSAYGYTF	TGTGCCAGCAGTTCCCCGTCCGAAGACAGCGCCTATGGCTACACCTTC
.	.	TRBV7-2	TRBJ2-7	CASSETVTYEQYF	TGTGCCAGCAGCGAGACTGTCACCTACGAGCAGTACTTC
.	.	TRBV4-1	TRBJ2-5	CASSQAAGEETQYF	TGCGCCAGCAGCCAAGCCGCAGGGGAAGAGACCCAGTACTTC
.	.	TRBV6-5	TRBJ2-2	CASSYRGSGELFF	TGTGCCAGCAGTTACCGGGGAAGCGGGGAGCTGTTTTTT
.	.	TRBV29-1	TRBJ1-1	CSVVGRGAEAFF	TGCAGCGTTGTGGGAAGGGGCGCTGAAGCTTTCTTT
.	.	TRBV4-1	TRBJ2-1	CASSQEYRTSSYNEQFF	TGCGCCAGCAGCCAAGAGTACAGGACCAGCTCCTACAATGAGCAGTTCTTC
few	.	TRBV7-2	TRBJ1-1	CASSSRTEAFF	TGTGCCAGCAGCTCCCGGACTGAAGCTTTCTTT
.	.	TRBV5-4	TRBJ1-1	CASSQVAVPNTEAFF	TGTGCCAGCAGCCAGGTGGCCGTCCCGAACACTGAAGCTTTCTTT
.	.	TRBV9	TRBJ2-3	CASSVFDGSTFTDTQYF	TGTGCCAGCAGCGTATTCGACGGGTCGACGTTCACAGATACGCAGTATTTT
.	.	TRBV25-1	TRBJ2-3	CASSGNRGDTQYF	TGTGCCAGCAGTGGCAACCGAGGGGATACGCAGTATTTT
.	TRBD1	TRBV27	TRBJ2-7	CASRPGTGAYEQYF	TGTGCCAGCAGGCCCGGGACAGGGGCCTACGAGCAGTACTTC
.	.	TRBV7-6	TRBJ2-2	CASSLGPKKWGTGELFF	TGTGCCAGCAGCTTAGGGCCGAAAAAGTGGGGCACCGGGGAGCTGTTTTTT
.	.	TRBV27	TRBJ1-2	CASSLKGGGDYGYTF	TGTGCCAGCAGTTTAAAGGGCGGGGGGGACTATGGCTACACCTTC
.	TRBD1	TRBV27	TRBJ2-1	CASSVGQGAIEQFF	TGTGCCAGCAGTGTCGGACAGGGGGCGATTGAGCAGTTCTTC
once	.	TRBV27	TRBJ2-1	CASSLSGTLYNEQFF	TGTGCCAGCAGTTTATCCGGGACACTATACAATGAGCAGTTCTTC
.	.	TRBV27	TRBJ1-2	CASGPGGAGYGYTF	TGTGCCAGTGGCCCTGGTGGGGCTGGCTATGGCTACACCTTC